Listed below are T cell receptor beta chains from one sample, sequenced in a study of blood T cell repertoires in COVID-19. Some clones are missing from TCRdb's copy, which holds only in-frame ones; the method was immunoSEQ multiplex PCR. The sample has approximately 240,000 clones, 80% to 85% seen once; the top ten hold 18%. Material for sequencing was peripheral blood. All receptors come from a woman older than 75 with active or convalescent COVID-19. Both conserved end residues are part of each CDR3.

cdr3_aa: CASSPPRGRIFGQYF
v_call: TRBV27

cdr3_aa: CAWSDPRAGKQEAFF
v_call: TRBV30

cdr3_aa: CASSPGAAGGGYEQYF
v_call: TRBV4-3

cdr3_aa: CASSPSGTDTQYF
v_call: TRBV7-3

cdr3_aa: CASSIEGTGFDTQYF
v_call: TRBV19

cdr3_aa: CAFERVTDTQYF
v_call: TRBV30

cdr3_aa: CASRQAPNYGYTF
v_call: TRBV5-1

cdr3_aa: CASSSDPIGGKLFF
v_call: TRBV18

cdr3_aa: CASSPTQAYEQYF
v_call: TRBV18

cdr3_aa: CASSLLYGAGATEAFF
v_call: TRBV28

cdr3_aa: CASSVGQDKGELFF
v_call: TRBV7-6

cdr3_aa: CASRRSGVYNEQFF
v_call: TRBV27

cdr3_aa: CASSPTGGYEQYF
v_call: TRBV18

cdr3_aa: CASSLVGTDQETQYF
v_call: TRBV11-1

cdr3_aa: CASSRGGGETQYF
v_call: TRBV12-3/TRBV12-4

cdr3_aa: CASSSTWTGNTEAFF
v_call: TRBV5-1

cdr3_aa: CASRRTGKYEQYF
v_call: TRBV27

cdr3_aa: CASSHEVRGTNEKLFF
v_call: TRBV16

cdr3_aa: CASSGAGLAGTDTQYF
v_call: TRBV5-1

cdr3_aa: CASSYSRTSGSYNEQFF
v_call: TRBV6-2/TRBV6-3

cdr3_aa: CASSETVTGRHEQYF
v_call: TRBV25-1

cdr3_aa: CAFSQGRVYTGELFF
v_call: TRBV30

cdr3_aa: CASSQSIGSLAGVGNTGELFF
v_call: TRBV4-1

cdr3_aa: CASSITGLEAETQYF
v_call: TRBV19

cdr3_aa: CASSRGQGHGYTF
v_call: TRBV6-5

cdr3_aa: CASSLLYSFGAFF
v_call: TRBV6-2/TRBV6-3

cdr3_aa: CASSLTGDNQPQHF
v_call: TRBV5-1

cdr3_aa: CATNGGRARNEQFF
v_call: TRBV6-7

cdr3_aa: CASMASQETQYF
v_call: TRBV2

cdr3_aa: CASSTTGQGASYEQYF
v_call: TRBV9

cdr3_aa: CASSPPGTGAYEQYF
v_call: TRBV4-2

cdr3_aa: CATSEGASFGEQYF
v_call: TRBV2

cdr3_aa: CASSLMNTGELFF
v_call: TRBV27

cdr3_aa: CASSPGTSGTETQYF
v_call: TRBV5-1

cdr3_aa: CASSFPPQGNQPQHF
v_call: TRBV19

cdr3_aa: CASSLTYQETQYF
v_call: TRBV28

cdr3_aa: CASSFPDSWPVYSNQPQHF
v_call: TRBV28

cdr3_aa: CASSYEIGLSYEQYF
v_call: TRBV6-2/TRBV6-3

cdr3_aa: CASSQDRGGADTQYF
v_call: TRBV14

cdr3_aa: CASGRDRVAGYTF
v_call: TRBV27

cdr3_aa: CASSQEGRGRAEAFF
v_call: TRBV14

cdr3_aa: CSVENGQGYGTQYF
v_call: TRBV29-1

cdr3_aa: CASSLRLAEYNEQFF
v_call: TRBV5-4

cdr3_aa: CASSLGLAGSGELFF
v_call: TRBV14

cdr3_aa: CASSPRGQLGTEAFF
v_call: TRBV5-1

cdr3_aa: CASSLVTSGVKTQYF
v_call: TRBV13

cdr3_aa: CATSGRLKGAPNEQFF
v_call: TRBV24-1

cdr3_aa: CATSTGQGPIQYF
v_call: TRBV15

cdr3_aa: CASSLGQEVYNEQFF
v_call: TRBV9

cdr3_aa: CASSGFGVSTDTQYF
v_call: TRBV6-2/TRBV6-3

cdr3_aa: CASSDSGYGYTF
v_call: TRBV2

cdr3_aa: CASSLEGGRGADTQYF
v_call: TRBV7-9

cdr3_aa: CASSSPGTSGTQYF
v_call: TRBV7-9

cdr3_aa: CASSLSGTSGWNEQFF
v_call: TRBV7-3

cdr3_aa: CASSLKQGPNEKLFF
v_call: TRBV5-1

cdr3_aa: CASGTSGGSEQYF
v_call: TRBV5-1